This T cell receptor (beta chain) derives from a study of T-cell memory formation after mild COVID-19. The study, taken as a whole, reports: There was no confirmation that second-wave clones peaking on day 37 were SARS-CoV-2 specific. The main location of contracting CD4+ clones was CM and EM, and that of contracting CD8+ clones was EMRA. A balance of CD4 and CD8 characterized clones contracting day 15 to 85, whereas later expanders leaned CD4+. Some responding clones appeared in pre-infection memory, suggesting cross-reactive memory joined.

Each CDR3 protein gets one entry after TCRdb re-called the 5' RACE reads with MiXCR. The sample contains approximately 210,000 distinct CDR3 sequences, about 10% of which appear only once. This clonotype was recorded a few times. Its cognate antigen is unknown. CDR1 is SGHTA, CDR2 FQGNSA, per germline. Unmatched junction bases numbered 7, after V lost 5 bases and J lost 5 bases. CDR3 size: 15 residues. The material sequenced was PBMCs or a T cell subset sorted from them (not recorded which). The chain couples TRBV7-2 to TRBJ1-2; 11 bases line up with TRBD1. The sequence was obtained from a young man who had mild COVID-19 (a few samples of this study predate the infection). Cell type and time point are not known. DNA for the CDR3: TGTGCCAGCAGCCCGTCCGGGACAGGGGGGTATGGCTACACCTTC. Amino acids: CASSPSGTGGYGYTF.